This T cell receptor (beta chain) emerged from a study of molecular identifiers for immune sequencing clone quantification (dated 2018 in TCRdb). Some background on the complete study: For a replicate experiment, the RNA from either approximately 20,000 or 100,000 naive CD8 T cells was divided into five aliquots, and four of those aliquots went on to sequencing. This methods study used CD8 T cells to benchmark TCR RNA copy counting and molecular-identifier clustering-based TCR repertoire sequencing (MIDCIRS). Study-wide conclusions, independent of this receptor: In CMV-specific effector cells, over 98% of molecules were held by clones above 20 RNA copies, whereas under 1% of molecules were held by such clones in naive cells. Spiked-in Jurkat TCR RNA equivalent to a single cell was reported to be detectable even among over 800,000 naive CD8 T cells. Highly expanded clone sizes could be underestimated if identical TCR molecules share a barcode. Modeling estimated roughly 3.2 recovered TCR RNA copies per cell, compared with about 10 by digital PCR, which implies roughly 30% capture efficiency. The naive libraries included spiked-in Jurkat TCR RNA (10 copies' worth), and this Jurkat TCR RNA is not part of the donor repertoire. When barcode sub-clustering was omitted, TCR diversity was inflated by chimeric consensus sequences, with chimeras reaching as high as 47%.

Libraries of naive CD8 T cells were built from anywhere between about 19,000 and 1,100,000 sorted cells, with 10%, 30% or 50% of the purified RNA used. Naive CD8 T cells, defined as CD8+CD4-CCR7+CD45RA+, were FACS-sorted into RLT Plus buffer on a BD FACSAria II. Roughly ten TCR copies' worth of Jurkat RNA were spiked into roughly 19,000-1,000,000 naive CD8 T cell samples to test detection sensitivity. Enrichment of CD8 T cells was performed with RosetteSep CD8+ T Cell Enrichment Cocktail and Ficoll-Paque, after which ACK red cell lysis was carried out. Library preparation employed PCR. TCRdb names NextSeq 500 as the instrument used. Bulk TCR libraries were made following a previously described method, with the TCR primers given in Table S5. Purification of total RNA was performed with the Qiagen AllPrep DNA/RNA kit. Reads from multiple sequencing runs of the same library were pooled before analysis. The authors' pipeline ran thus. Only reads with exact TCR constant sequence were kept, trimmed to 150 nt, and grouped by their 12-nt molecular barcodes. Reads in each barcode group were sub-clustered using a 15% Levenshtein threshold, and a quality-weighted consensus sequence was built for each RNA molecule. Non-functional sequences were removed, as were lower-count sequences one edit away from another. Based on fitting two negative binomial distributions, any barcode sub-cluster with under 20% of the maximum read count was discarded. TCRdb handled the public reads itself, with Q25 trimming in fastp and clone calling in MiXCR, and kept productive beta chains. One record per CDR3 amino acid sequence lists the most common genes and DNA. The V and J calls were determined by TCRdb, not by the authors. This sample holds some 97,000 distinct CDR3 sequences; about 35% were observed only once. The leading ten clones occupy 4% to 5% of the sample.

The germline V gene specifies ENHRY as CDR1 and SYGVKD as CDR2. The CDR3 numbers 15 residues from cysteine through phenylalanine. The read is trimmed to its CDR3 DNA, 45 bases read in frame from base 1. Concerning this clonotype itself: The antigen this receptor binds is unknown. At one end, the junction sequence differs from germline, possibly due to a read error.

This chain is built from TRBV10-3 and TRBJ2-1; confidence is insufficient to name the D gene. Sample: naive CD8+ T cells from blood, with Jurkat cell RNA spiked in. The sample's cell subset or site label is to be understood as: FACS-sorted CD8+CD4-CCR7+CD45RA+ naive T cells. The TCR was taken from a human donor in good health. Some libraries in this study had Jurkat cell RNA spiked in. The CDR3: CAISESSTTYYEQFF. The nucleotides read TGTGCCATCAGTGAGTCGAGCACCACCTACTATGAGCAGTTCTTC.